These 21 T cell receptor beta chains originate from one sample sequenced in a study of blood T cell repertoires in COVID-19. Using immunoSEQ multiplex PCR, the repertoire was profiled, and TCRdb retains in-frame clones only, with some absent. The table records about 110,000 clones, 88% of them present only once. Sequencing was done on a sample of peripheral blood. These TCRs come from a man in his fifties or sixties with active or convalescent COVID-19.

The chain carries TRBV5-6 and TRBJ1-1; no clear D gene. Germline V gives CDR1 SGHDT, CDR2 YYEEEE. The CDR3 sequence is 13 residues long. Between the trimmed V and J ends, which lost 2 bases and 4 bases, there was a span of 9 bases. Here the CDR3 reads CASSLEGSTEAFF. The CDR3 DNA sequence: TGTGCCAGCAGCTTAGAGGGTAGCACTGAAGCTTTCTTT. Variable domain in full (rest from reference TRBV5-6 and TRBJ1-1): DAGVTQSPTHLIKTRGQQVTLRCSPKSGHDTVSWYQQALGQGPQFIFQYYEEEERQRGNFPDRFSGHQFPNYSSELNVNALLLGDSALYLCASSLEGSTEAFFGQGTRLTVV.

CDR3 nucleotides: TGTGCCAGCAGCTTACAGGGGGTTACAATGAACACTGAAGCTTTCTTT. Translated: CASSLQGVTMNTEAFF. The chain combines TRBV7-2 with TRBJ1-1; 7 bases fit TRBD1. After removal of 2 bases from V and 0 bases from J, the junction contained 6 bases not matched to a gene. The V gene's germline CDR1 is SGHTA and CDR2 FQGNSA. The CDR3 extends over 16 amino acids.

V usage is TRBV4-3 and J usage is TRBJ2-4, with 7 bases matching TRBD2. V shed 0 bases, J shed 0 bases, and the junction held 11 bases outside the gene matches. CDR1 LGHNA and CDR2 YSLEER come from the germline V gene. This CDR3 contains 19 residues. The chain's CDR3 is CASSQEFASGVIAKNIQYF. The CDR3 DNA reads as TGCGCCAGCAGCCAAGAATTCGCTAGCGGTGTAATAGCCAAAAACATTCAGTACTTC.

The rearrangement links TRBV5-4 to TRBJ1-6; 7 nucleotides align to TRBD1. V gave up 5 bases and J gave up 1 base; unmatched junction bases: 6. Germline CDR1 is SGHNT and CDR2 is YYREEE (reference sequence). The CDR3 is 16 amino acids. For the CDR3, the DNA is TGTGCCAGCAGGTTTACAGGGGCTTCCTATAATTCACCCCTCCACTTT. This translates into CASRFTGASYNSPLHF.

The CDR3 spells CASSLGSRGRLHEQFF. CDR3 DNA sequence: TGTGCCAGCAGCTTAGGGTCGCGCGGGAGACTCCATGAGCAGTTCTTC. The rearrangement joins TRBV7-2 to TRBJ2-1; 7 nucleotides align to TRBD2. The CDR3 runs 16 residues. Per the germline V gene, CDR1 is SGHTA and CDR2 is FQGNSA. The V segment lost 1 base and the J segment 8 bases; nucleotides outside the gene matches: 11.

The J gene is TRBJ1-2, the V gene TRBV11-2; D is possibly TRBD1 (6 bases). Deletions cut 5 bases from V and 8 bases from J, with 12 bases between. This CDR3 is built from 12 residues. Germline loops: CDR1 SGHAT, CDR2 FQNNGV. CDR3: CASSRSGDGYTF. The CDR3 region has the DNA TGTGCCAGCAGCCGATCAGGGGACGGCTACACCTTC.

The DNA for the CDR3 is TGTGCCAGCAGAGAATCATTTCGACTAGCGGGACAGGCTGAGCAGTTCTTC. Protein product: CASRESFRLAGQAEQFF. The rearrangement links TRBV2 to TRBJ2-1; 11 bases align to TRBD2. V shed 6 bases and J 9 bases; nucleotides not matched to a gene: 16. This CDR3 spans 17 amino acids. CDR1 SNHLY and CDR2 FYNNEI come from the germline V gene.

The chain joins TRBV10-3 to TRBJ1-1; maybe TRBD1 (6 bases). V lost 0 bases to trimming and J lost 4 bases, with 12 bases between them. This CDR3 is built from 15 residues. The germline V gene encodes CDR1 ENHRY and CDR2 SYGVKD. The CDR3 spells CAISESWGLSTEAFF. CDR3 sequence (DNA): TGTGCCATCAGTGAGTCTTGGGGGCTCAGCACTGAAGCTTTCTTT.

This clone was seen more than once but under ten times. The rearrangement joins TRBV27 to TRBJ2-2; TRBD1 matches 8 bases. The CDR3 length is 16 residues. Germline V CDR1 and CDR2: MNHEY, SMNVEV (reference sequence). J was trimmed by 7 bases and V by 3 bases; bases with no gene match: 10. In DNA form, the CDR3 reads TGTGCCAGCAGTTTTCTCGACAGGGGAGGTGGCGGGGAGCTGTTTTTT. Its protein is CASSFLDRGGGGELFF.

V and J are TRBV27 and TRBJ2-3, with a weak D call TRBD2 (7 bases). V was shortened by 8 bases and J by 6 bases, with 12 bases between the two germline ends. This CDR3 comprises 12 residues. Germline V gene lookup returns CDR1 MNHEY and CDR2 SMNVEV (reference sequence). CDR3: CASRGGGDTQYF. Here the CDR3 DNA reads TGTGCCAGCCGTGGGGGGGGCGATACGCAGTATTTT.

The genes are TRBV2 and TRBJ2-3; D is unresolved. This CDR3 region has 16 residues. The germline V gene has CDR1 SNHLY and CDR2 FYNNEI. Trimming stripped 1 base from V and 1 base from J, with 12 bases between. The CDR3 loop reads CASSEGLAERTDTQYF. In nucleotides, the CDR3 is TGTGCCAGCAGTGAAGGGTTGGCCGAACGCACAGATACGCAGTATTTT.

The CDR3 sequence is CASSAPGLTAYEQYF. The CDR3 nucleotides are TGTGCCAGCAGCGCCCCGGGACTTACGGCCTACGAGCAGTACTTC. The chain joins TRBV7-9 to TRBJ2-7; D might be TRBD2 (6 bases). The V end was cut by 5 bases, the J end by 2 bases, with 16 bases between. The germline V gene has CDR1 SEHNR and CDR2 FQNEAQ (reference sequence). CDR3 length: 15 amino acids.

This chain links TRBV6-5 with TRBJ2-7; 8 positions match TRBD1. This CDR3 region has 15 residues. V shed 6 bases and J 1 base; nucleotides not matched to a gene: 8. Germline CDR1 reads MNHEY; CDR2 reads SVGAGI. Here the CDR3 DNA reads TGTGCCAGCAGAACTGGGACAGGCTCTTCCTACGAGCAGTACTTC. The encoded protein is CASRTGTGSSYEQYF.

The chain carries TRBV6-2 or TRBV6-3 and TRBJ2-7; 7 positions match TRBD2. CDR1 MNHEY and CDR2 SVGEGT come from the germline V gene. This CDR3 has 16 amino acids. V gave up 2 bases and J gave up 0 bases; unmatched junction bases: 7. The CDR3 loop is CASSYKRGYSSYEQYF. The CDR3 DNA follows: TGTGCCAGCAGTTACAAGCGGGGTTATAGCTCCTACGAGCAGTACTTC.

This clone was counted a single time. This rearrangement joins TRBV3-1 (or the pseudogene TRBV3-2) to TRBJ1-1, with no clear D. Germline loops: CDR1 LGHDT, CDR2 YNNKEL (reference sequence). The CDR3 spans 15 residues. The V end lost 1 base, the J end lost 1 base, and 10 bases lay between the germline ends. DNA for the CDR3: TGTGCCAGCAGCCAAGTCAACGGTTGGAACACTGAAGCTTTCTTT. Amino acids: CASSQVNGWNTEAFF.

This chain connects TRBV10-3 to TRBJ2-5, with a weak D call TRBD2 (7 bases). Trimming took off 6 bases at V and 6 bases at J, with 26 bases between the two ends. Germline V CDR1 and CDR2: ENHRY, SYGVKD. The CDR3 loop spans 17 amino acids. The CDR3 sequence: CAIRDSDWRGGGKTQYF. CDR3 DNA: TGTGCCATCAGAGACTCAGACTGGCGAGGCGGGGGCAAGACCCAGTACTTC.

This sequence joins TRBV9 and TRBJ2-3, with 9 bases that match TRBD2. After removal of 0 bases from V and 4 bases from J, the junction contained 3 bases not matched to a gene. Germline CDR1 SGDLS, CDR2 YYNGEE. The CDR3 is 15 amino acids. Here the CDR3 DNA reads TGTGCCAGCAGCGTAGGCGGGAGGGAGGCAGATACGCAGTATTTT. It yields the protein CASSVGGREADTQYF.

V is TRBV6-5 and J is TRBJ1-5; 8 positions agree with TRBD1. The CDR3 loop spans 13 amino acids. V lost 6 bases and J lost 2; bases outside the gene matches: 0. The germline V gene has CDR1 MNHEY and CDR2 SVGAGI. CDR3 in amino acids: CASRDRGNQPQHF. The CDR3 DNA is TGTGCCAGCAGGGACAGGGGCAATCAGCCCCAGCATTTT.

The chain carries TRBV28 and TRBJ1-2; D gene unclear. The V end was cut by 6 bases, the J end by 5 bases, with 10 bases between. This CDR3 contains 12 residues. Germline CDR1 reads MDHEN; CDR2 reads SYDVKM. CDR3 protein: CASRQTTYGYTF. The DNA of the CDR3 is TGTGCCAGCAGACAGACTACGTATGGCTACACCTTC.

This chain links TRBV28 with TRBJ2-1, with 10 bases matching TRBD2. CDR1 is MDHEN and CDR2 is SYDVKM in the germline V gene. J was trimmed by 3 bases and V by 4 bases; bases with no gene match: 6. CDR3 length: 16 residues. The CDR3 is CASSSSSGGLYNEQFF. In nucleotides, the CDR3 is TGTGCCAGCAGTTCCTCTAGCGGGGGCCTCTACAATGAGCAGTTCTTC.

This clone has just one count. The V gene is TRBV18, the J gene TRBJ2-3; 10 bases agree with TRBD1. CDR3 length equals 17 residues. Germline CDR1 KGHSH, CDR2 LQKENI. J gave up 4 bases and V 3 bases, and 10 bases lay outside the gene matches. The CDR3 sequence is CASSPTLGQGIADTQYF. The DNA for the CDR3 is TGTGCCAGCTCACCGACCTTGGGACAGGGGATCGCAGATACGCAGTATTTT.